This T cell receptor (beta chain) appears in the sequencing data of a study of tumor-infiltrating lymphocytes in primary liver carcinoma. It was from approximately 22-30 mg of unsorted bulk tissue that RNA and DNA were co-extracted. Each participant had primary liver carcinoma, and surgical resection was the treatment. General study results and limits: Tumors and blood were compared for top-250-clone fraction, and tumors had the significantly higher value (p = 0.039). Compared with tumor region pairs, tumor-adjacent and tumor-blood pairs overlapped less.

A primer matching the constant region was used to make TCR beta cDNA from around 460 ng of total RNA. Employing slightly modified ARM-PCR, three nested multiplex PCR rounds were run, and these gave rise to the TCR beta libraries. Each of the first two PCR rounds ran roughly 10 cycles with TRBV1-TRBV30 forward and C-beta reverse primers. TCRdb ran MiXCR on the multiplex PCR reads and lists one entry per CDR3 protein. The table lists tens of thousands of distinct CDR3 sequences, over 65% of them singletons. The CDR3 is 12 amino acids. From germline, CDR1 is SGHKS and CDR2 YYEKEE (reference sequence). Concerning this clonotype itself: Its matching antigen is unknown. The junction departs from the called germline gene at one end, perhaps through a read error.

V gene TRBV5-5 combines with J gene TRBJ1-1, with D possibly matching TRBD1 (6 bases). What was sequenced was liver tumor tissue from sampling region 3. Subset denoted: tumor region T3, left-lateral pole. The clonotype comes from a man in his forties with primary liver carcinoma and hepatitis B virus infection. For the CDR3, the DNA is TGTGCCAGTAGCGGGAGGGACACTGAAGCTTCCTTT. It is translated as CASSGRDTEASF. Full variable domain (missing parts from reference TRBV5-5 and TRBJ1-1): DAGVTQSPTHLIKTRGQQVTLRCSPISGHKSVSWYQQVLGQGPQFIFQYYEKEERGRGNFPDRFSARQFPNYSSELNVNALLLGDSALYLCASSGRDTEASFGQGTRLTVV.